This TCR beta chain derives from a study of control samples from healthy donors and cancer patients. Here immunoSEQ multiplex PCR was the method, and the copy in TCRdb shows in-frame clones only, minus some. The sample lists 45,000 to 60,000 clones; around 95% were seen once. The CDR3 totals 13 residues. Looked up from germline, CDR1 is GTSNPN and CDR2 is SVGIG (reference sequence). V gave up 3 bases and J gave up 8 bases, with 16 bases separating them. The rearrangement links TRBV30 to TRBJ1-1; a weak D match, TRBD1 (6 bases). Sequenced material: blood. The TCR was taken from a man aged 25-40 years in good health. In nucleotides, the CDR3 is TGTGCCTGGAGGGGGGGGCTGCGCCCCGAAGCTTTCTTT. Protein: CAWRGGLRPEAFF.